Below are 10 T cell receptor beta chains sequenced from a single sample in a study of blood T cell repertoires in COVID-19. TCRdb's copy holds only in-frame clones and misses some; the assay was immunoSEQ multiplex PCR. The repertoire holds fewer than 100,000 clones, 88% seen once, with less than 45% in the top ten. The specimen was peripheral blood. These receptors were taken from a human donor in a cohort sampled during active COVID-19.

The chain has TRBV9 and TRBJ1-4, with D perhaps matching TRBD1 (5 bases). Germline V gene sequence: CDR1 SGDLS, CDR2 YYNGEE. The V gene lost 4 bases and the J gene lost 7 bases, with 17 bases spanning the gap. The CDR3 covers 15 residues. The CDR3 protein is CASSPGESRGEKLFF. The CDR3 bases are TGTGCCAGCAGCCCCGGCGAGTCTAGGGGTGAAAAACTGTTTTTT. The full variable domain, in which reference TRBV9 and TRBJ1-4 provide the parts outside the CDR3, is DSGVTQTPKHLITATGQRVTLRCSPRSGDLSVYWYQQSLDQGLQFLIQYYNGEERAKGNILERFSAQQFPDLHSELNLSSLELGDSALYFCASSPGESRGEKLFFGSGTQLSVL.

V gene TRBV6-6 combines with J gene TRBJ2-3; TRBD2 aligns across 16 bases. This CDR3 has 16 residues. From germline, CDR1 is MNHNY and CDR2 SVGAGI (reference sequence). The V gene end was trimmed by 6 bases and the J gene end by 5 bases; junction bases not matched to a gene: 5. CDR3 DNA: TGTGCCAGCAGACCCGGGACTAGCGGGAGGGTAGATACGCAGTATTTT. Its protein product is CASRPGTSGRVDTQYF.

CDR3 sequence (DNA): TGTGCCAGTAGTATTAGAGGGGGGAACACTGAAGCTTTCTTT. This gives the protein CASSIRGGNTEAFF. This chain joins TRBV19 and TRBJ1-1; D may be TRBD1 (6 bases). The CDR3 length is 14 residues. Trimming cost V 3 bases and J 1 base, with 9 bases left between them. In germline, CDR1 is LNHDA, CDR2 SQIVND (reference sequence).

The rearrangement links TRBV11-3 to TRBJ2-6; a possible D gene is TRBD1 (6 bases). Trimming left V 6 bases short and J 1 base short, with 10 bases between. Per the germline V gene, CDR1 is SGHNT and CDR2 is YENEEA. The CDR3 consists of 15 residues. CDR3 coding DNA: TGTGCCAGCAGTCCTACAGGGTCTGGGGCCAACGTCCTGACTTTC. The encoded protein is CASSPTGSGANVLTF. Looking up the rest from reference TRBV11-3 and TRBJ2-6 gives the full variable domain: EAGVVQSPRYKIIEKKQPVAFWCNPISGHNTLYWYLQNLGQGPELLIRYENEEAVDDSQLPKDRFSAERLKGVDSTLKIQPAELGDSAVYLCASSPTGSGANVLTFGAGSRLTVL.

In this sample, this clone turned up once. The chain has TRBV28 and TRBJ1-4; tentatively, D is TRBD1 (5 bases). The CDR3 sequence is 16 residues long. The germline V and J ends were trimmed by 8 bases and 0 bases, with 16 bases remaining between them. Germline assignment: CDR1 MDHEN and CDR2 SYDVKM. The CDR3 nucleotides are TGTGCCAGCGCGCGGGGCCAAGTTGCAACTAATGAAAAACTGTTTTTT. It translates to CASARGQVATNEKLFF.

The chain couples TRBV5-5 to TRBJ2-3; perhaps TRBD2 as D (5 bases). CDR1 SGHKS and CDR2 YYEKEE come from the germline V gene (reference sequence). CDR3 length: 15 residues. The germline V and J ends were trimmed by 0 bases and 5 bases, with 13 bases remaining between them. This chain's CDR3 is CASSLVSPEGDTQYF. CDR3 DNA sequence: TGTGCCAGCAGCTTGGTTTCCCCAGAGGGAGATACGCAGTATTTT.

This chain connects TRBV9 to TRBJ1-1, with D possibly matching TRBD1 (6 bases). The V end was cut by 4 bases, the J end by 6 bases, with 25 bases between. The CDR3 covers 17 residues. Per the germline V gene, CDR1 is SGDLS and CDR2 is YYNGEE. CDR3 nucleotides: TGTGCCAGCAGCCTCCTTGGGGGGGCAGGGGCCATACCTGAAGCTTTCTTT. Translation gives CASSLLGGAGAIPEAFF.

The CDR3, as DNA: TGTGCCAGCAGGCTATGGACAGGGGGCGTCTATGGCTACACCTTC. This sequence encodes CASRLWTGGVYGYTF. The rearrangement uses TRBV5-4 and TRBJ1-2, with 11 bases matching TRBD1. With 5 bases clipped from V and 4 bases from J, the junction kept 7 bases outside the gene matches. CDR1 SGHNT and CDR2 YYREEE come from the germline V gene (reference sequence). The CDR3 is made up of 15 amino acids.

The rearrangement uses TRBV28 and TRBJ1-2, with a tentative D call TRBD1 (5 bases). Per the germline V gene, CDR1 is MDHEN and CDR2 is SYDVKM. With 10 bases removed from V and 5 bases from J, the gap between germline ends came to 11 bases. CDR3 length: 11 residues. CDR3 sequence (DNA): TGTGCCACCCTCGGACATTATGGCTACACCTTC. It translates to CATLGHYGYTF.

This clone has just a few counts. The V and J genes are TRBV5-4 and TRBJ2-1; TRBD1 might be the D (5 bases). Germline V gives CDR1 SGHNT, CDR2 YYREEE (reference sequence). The CDR3 runs to 16 residues. V was clipped by 2 bases and J by 5 bases, with 17 bases between them. CDR3 region: CASSFRVTAVNNEQFF. CDR3 DNA: TGTGCCAGCAGCTTTAGAGTGACAGCCGTAAACAATGAGCAGTTCTTC.